This T cell receptor beta chain derives from a study of cytomegalovirus exposure and HLA in healthy donors. Regarding the study as a whole: Usually a TCR sequence was rare, but some public TCRs were found in many donors. The study recorded 160 or so TCR beta chains that were cytomegalovirus-associated. There were a few CMV-associated chains whose specificity for CMV antigens was confirmed in vitro.

As concerns this clone: Its target is unknown.

Libraries were prepared by immunoSEQ multiplex PCR; TCRdb keeps only in-frame clonotypes and omits some of them. The sample shows around 120,000 clones, 70% to 90% of them seen only once. Per germline, CDR1 SGHDN and CDR2 FVKESK. The CDR3 covers 15 residues. With 1 base clipped from V and 2 bases from J, the junction kept 2 bases outside the gene matches. Material for sequencing was PBMCs. The chain links TRBV14 to TRBJ2-7, with 10 bases matching TRBD1. This receptor was identified in a young woman in good health and CMV-seronegative. DNA for the CDR3: TGTGCCAGCAGCCAAGGGGACAGGGGCCCCTACGAGCAGTACTTC. Its translation: CASSQGDRGPYEQYF.